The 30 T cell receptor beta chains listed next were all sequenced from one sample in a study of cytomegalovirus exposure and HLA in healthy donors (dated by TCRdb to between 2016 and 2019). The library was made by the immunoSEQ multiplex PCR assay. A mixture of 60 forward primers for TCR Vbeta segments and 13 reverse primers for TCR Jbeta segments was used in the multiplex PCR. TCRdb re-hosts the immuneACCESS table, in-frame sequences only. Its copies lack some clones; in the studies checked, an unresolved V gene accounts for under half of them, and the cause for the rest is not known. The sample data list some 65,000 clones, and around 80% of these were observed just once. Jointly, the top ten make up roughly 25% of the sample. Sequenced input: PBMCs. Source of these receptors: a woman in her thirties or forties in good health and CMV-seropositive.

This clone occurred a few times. Written as DNA, the CDR3 is TGCGCCAGCAGTTCTGGACAGGCAAGAGGCACTGAAGCTTTCTTT. This sequence encodes CASSSGQARGTEAFF. V usage is TRBV5-1 and J usage is TRBJ1-1; 7 bases align to TRBD1. The germline V gene has CDR1 SGHRS and CDR2 YFSETQ. Trimming cost V 5 bases and J 4 bases; bases outside gene matches: 11. CDR3 length equals 15 residues.

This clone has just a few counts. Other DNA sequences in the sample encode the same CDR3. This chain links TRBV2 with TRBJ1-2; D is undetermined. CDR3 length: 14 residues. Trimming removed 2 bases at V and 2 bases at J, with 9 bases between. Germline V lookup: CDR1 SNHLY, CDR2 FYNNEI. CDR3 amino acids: CASSESPLNYGYTF. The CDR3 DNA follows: TGTGCCAGCAGTGAATCCCCTCTCAACTATGGCTACACCTTC. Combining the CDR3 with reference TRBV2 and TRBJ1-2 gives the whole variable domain EPEVTQTPSHQVTQMGQEVILRCVPISNHLYFYWYRQILGQKVEFLVSFYNNEISEKSEIFDDQFSVERPDGSNFTLKIRSTKLEDSAMYFCASSESPLNYGYTFGSGTRLTVV.

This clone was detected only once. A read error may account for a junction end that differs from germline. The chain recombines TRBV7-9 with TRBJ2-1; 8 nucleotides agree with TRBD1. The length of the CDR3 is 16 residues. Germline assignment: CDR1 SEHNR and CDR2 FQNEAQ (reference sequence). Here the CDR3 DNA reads TGTTCCAGCAGCTCCCTCGTGACAGGGGCCTACAATGAGCAGTTCTTC. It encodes CSSSSLVTGAYNEQFF.

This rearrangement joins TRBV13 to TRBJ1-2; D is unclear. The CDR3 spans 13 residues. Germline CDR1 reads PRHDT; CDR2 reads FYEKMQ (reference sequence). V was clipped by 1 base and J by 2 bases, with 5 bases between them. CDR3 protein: CASSLDRNYGYTF. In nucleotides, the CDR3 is TGTGCCAGCAGCTTAGATAGAAACTATGGCTACACCTTC.

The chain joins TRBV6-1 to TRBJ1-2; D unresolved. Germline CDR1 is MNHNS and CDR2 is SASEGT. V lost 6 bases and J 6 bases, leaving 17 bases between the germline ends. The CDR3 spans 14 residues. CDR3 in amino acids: CASRGDPGWNGYTF. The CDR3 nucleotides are TGTGCCAGCAGGGGCGACCCGGGATGGAATGGCTACACCTTC.

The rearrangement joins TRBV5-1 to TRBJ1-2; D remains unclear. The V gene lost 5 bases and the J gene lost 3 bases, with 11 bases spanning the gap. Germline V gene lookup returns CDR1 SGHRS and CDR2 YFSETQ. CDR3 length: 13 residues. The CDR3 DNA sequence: TGCGCCAGCAGTGACCCCGCGGACTATGGCTACACCTTC. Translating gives CASSDPADYGYTF.

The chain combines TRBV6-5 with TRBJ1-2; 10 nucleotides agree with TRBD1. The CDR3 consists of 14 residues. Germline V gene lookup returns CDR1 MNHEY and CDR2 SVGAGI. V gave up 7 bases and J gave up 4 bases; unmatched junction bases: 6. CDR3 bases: TGTGCCAGCACCGGGGACAGGGGTGGCTATGGCTACACCTTC. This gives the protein CASTGDRGGYGYTF.

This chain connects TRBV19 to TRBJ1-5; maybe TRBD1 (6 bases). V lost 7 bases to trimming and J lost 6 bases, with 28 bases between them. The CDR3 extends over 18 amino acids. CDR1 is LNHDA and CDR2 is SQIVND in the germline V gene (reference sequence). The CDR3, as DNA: TGTGCCAGTACGGGGAGCGGGGGCGGAGGATTGACCACTCAGCCCCAGCATTTT. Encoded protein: CASTGSGGGGLTTQPQHF.

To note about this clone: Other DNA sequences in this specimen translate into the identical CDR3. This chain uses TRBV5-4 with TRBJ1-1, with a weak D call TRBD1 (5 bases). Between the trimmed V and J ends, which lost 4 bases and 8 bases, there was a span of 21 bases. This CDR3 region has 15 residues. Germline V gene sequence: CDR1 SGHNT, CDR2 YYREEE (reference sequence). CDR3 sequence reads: CASSPARGGDLEAFF. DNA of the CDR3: TGTGCCAGCAGCCCCGCGAGGGGAGGCGATTTAGAAGCTTTCTTT. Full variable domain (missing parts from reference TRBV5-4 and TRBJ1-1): ETGVTQSPTHLIKTRGQQVTLRCSSQSGHNTVSWYQQALGQGPQFIFQYYREEENGRGNFPPRFSGLQFPNYSSELNVNALELDDSALYLCASSPARGGDLEAFFGQGTRLTVV.

CDR3 in amino acids: CAGRGGREQFF. CDR3 bases: TGTGCCGGTCGGGGGGGCAGGGAGCAGTTCTTC. The gene calls are TRBV2 and TRBJ2-1, with 8 bases aligning to TRBD2. Germline V gives CDR1 SNHLY, CDR2 FYNNEI. The CDR3 is 11 residues long. The trim removed 11 bases at V and 10 bases at J, leaving 7 bases unmatched.

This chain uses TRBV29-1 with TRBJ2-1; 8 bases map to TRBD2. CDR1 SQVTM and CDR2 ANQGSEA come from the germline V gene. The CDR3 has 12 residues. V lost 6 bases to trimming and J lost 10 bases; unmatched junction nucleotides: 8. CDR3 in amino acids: CSVGSGELEQFF. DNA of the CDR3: TGCAGCGTGGGTAGCGGGGAATTGGAGCAGTTCTTC.

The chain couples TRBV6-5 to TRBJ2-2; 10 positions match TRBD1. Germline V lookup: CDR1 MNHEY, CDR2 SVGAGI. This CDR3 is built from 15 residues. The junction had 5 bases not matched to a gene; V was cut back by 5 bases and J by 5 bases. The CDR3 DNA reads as TGTGCCAGCAGTGCGACAGGGGGCCCTACCGGGGAGCTGTTTTTT. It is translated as CASSATGGPTGELFF.

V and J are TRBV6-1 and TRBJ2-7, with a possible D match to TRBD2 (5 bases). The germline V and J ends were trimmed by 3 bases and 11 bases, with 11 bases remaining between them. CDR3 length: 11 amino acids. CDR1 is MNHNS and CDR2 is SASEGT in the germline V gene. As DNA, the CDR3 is TGTGCCAGCAGTGATGTCCCGGGGAAGTACTTC. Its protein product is CASSDVPGKYF.

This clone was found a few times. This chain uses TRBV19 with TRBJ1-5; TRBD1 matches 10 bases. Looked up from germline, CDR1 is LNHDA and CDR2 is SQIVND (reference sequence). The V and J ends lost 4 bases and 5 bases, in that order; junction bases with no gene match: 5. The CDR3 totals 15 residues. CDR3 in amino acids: CASSTGTGEYQPQHF. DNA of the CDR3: TGTGCCAGTAGTACCGGGACAGGGGAGTATCAGCCCCAGCATTTT. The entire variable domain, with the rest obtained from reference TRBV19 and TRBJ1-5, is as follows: DGGITQSPKYLFRKEGQNVTLSCEQNLNHDAMYWYRQDPGQGLRLIYYSQIVNDFQKGDIAEGYSVSREKKESFPLTVTSAQKNPTAFYLCASSTGTGEYQPQHFGDGTRLSIL.

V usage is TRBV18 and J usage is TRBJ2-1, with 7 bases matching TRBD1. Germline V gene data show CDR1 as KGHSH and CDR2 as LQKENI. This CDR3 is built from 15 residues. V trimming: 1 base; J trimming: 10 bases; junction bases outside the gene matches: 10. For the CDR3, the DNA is TGTGCCAGCTCACCACGAGGACAGGTCACAATGGAGCAGTTCTTC. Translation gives CASSPRGQVTMEQFF.

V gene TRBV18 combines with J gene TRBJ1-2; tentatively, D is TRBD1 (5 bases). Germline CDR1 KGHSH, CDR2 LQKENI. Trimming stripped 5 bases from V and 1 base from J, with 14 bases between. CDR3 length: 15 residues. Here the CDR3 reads CASSSSTDRNYGYTF. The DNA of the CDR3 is TGTGCCAGCTCATCCTCGACAGACCGTAACTATGGCTACACCTTC.

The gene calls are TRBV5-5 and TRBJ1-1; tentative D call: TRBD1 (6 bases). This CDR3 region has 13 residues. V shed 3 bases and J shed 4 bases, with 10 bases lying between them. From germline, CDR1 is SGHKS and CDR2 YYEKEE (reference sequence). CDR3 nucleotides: TGTGCCAGCAGCTGGGGGGGGGCCACTGAAGCTTTCTTT. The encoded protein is CASSWGGATEAFF.

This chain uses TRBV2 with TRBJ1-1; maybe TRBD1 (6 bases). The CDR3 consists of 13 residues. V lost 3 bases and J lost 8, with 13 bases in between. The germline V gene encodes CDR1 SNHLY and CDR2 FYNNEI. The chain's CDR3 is CASSEGTRSEAFF. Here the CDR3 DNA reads TGTGCCAGCAGTGAGGGGACACGGTCAGAAGCTTTCTTT.

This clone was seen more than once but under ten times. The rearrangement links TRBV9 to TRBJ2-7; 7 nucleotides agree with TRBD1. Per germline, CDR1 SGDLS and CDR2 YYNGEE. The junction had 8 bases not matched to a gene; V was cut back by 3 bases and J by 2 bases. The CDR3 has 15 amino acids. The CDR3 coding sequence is TGTGCCAGCAGCGGGCCGGGACAGTCGACCTACGAGCAGTACTTC. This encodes CASSGPGQSTYEQYF.

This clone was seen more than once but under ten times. The chain's CDR3 is CAWTDYNEQFF. The CDR3 DNA sequence: TGTGCCTGGACAGATTACAATGAGCAGTTCTTC. This chain links TRBV30 with TRBJ2-1; the D is unclear. CDR1 GTSNPN and CDR2 SVGIG come from the germline V gene (reference sequence). Trimming stripped 4 bases from V and 4 bases from J, with 5 bases between. The CDR3 is 11 amino acids. The full variable domain, with the rest looked up from reference TRBV30 and TRBJ2-1, is SQTIHQWPATLVQPVGSPLSLECTVEGTSNPNLYWYRQAAGRGLQLLFYSVGIGQISSEVPQNLSASRPQDRQFILSSKKLLLSDSGFYLCAWTDYNEQFFGPGTRLTVL.

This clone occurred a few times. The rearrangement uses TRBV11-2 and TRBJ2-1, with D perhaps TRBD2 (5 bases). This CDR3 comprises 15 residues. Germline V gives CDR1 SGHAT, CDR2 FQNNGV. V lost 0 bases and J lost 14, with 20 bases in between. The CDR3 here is CASSLEVGRTEREFF. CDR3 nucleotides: TGTGCCAGCAGCTTAGAGGTGGGTCGGACTGAGCGTGAGTTCTTC.

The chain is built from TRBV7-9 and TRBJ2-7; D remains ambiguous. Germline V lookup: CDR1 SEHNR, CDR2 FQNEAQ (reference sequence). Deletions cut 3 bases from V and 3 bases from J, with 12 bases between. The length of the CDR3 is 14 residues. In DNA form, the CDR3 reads TGTGCCAGCAGCTTCGACCTGCCGGGCTACGAGCAGTACTTC. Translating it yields CASSFDLPGYEQYF.

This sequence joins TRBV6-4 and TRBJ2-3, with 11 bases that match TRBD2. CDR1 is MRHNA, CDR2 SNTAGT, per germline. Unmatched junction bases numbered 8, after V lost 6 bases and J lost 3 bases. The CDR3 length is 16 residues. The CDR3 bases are TGTGCCAGCAGCGATGATAGCGGGGGGGCGACAGATACGCAGTATTTT. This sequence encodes CASSDDSGGATDTQYF.

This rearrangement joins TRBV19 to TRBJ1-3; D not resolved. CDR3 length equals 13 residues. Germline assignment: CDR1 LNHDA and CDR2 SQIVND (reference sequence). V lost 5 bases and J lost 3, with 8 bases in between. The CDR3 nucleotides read TGTGCCAGTAGTGTAAGCTTTGGAAACACCATATATTTT. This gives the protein CASSVSFGNTIYF.

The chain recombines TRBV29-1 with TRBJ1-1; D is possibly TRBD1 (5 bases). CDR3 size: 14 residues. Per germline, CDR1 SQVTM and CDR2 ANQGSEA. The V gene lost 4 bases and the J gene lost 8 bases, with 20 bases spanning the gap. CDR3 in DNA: TGCAGCGTTGTGGGTTTGGGGCGAATGACCGAAGCTTTCTTT. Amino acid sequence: CSVVGLGRMTEAFF.

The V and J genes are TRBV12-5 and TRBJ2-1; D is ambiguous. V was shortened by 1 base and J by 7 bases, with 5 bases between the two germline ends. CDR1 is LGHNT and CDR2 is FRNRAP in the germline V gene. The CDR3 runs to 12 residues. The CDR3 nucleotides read TGTGCTAGTGGTTTGGACAGAAATGAGCAGTTCTTC. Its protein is CASGLDRNEQFF.

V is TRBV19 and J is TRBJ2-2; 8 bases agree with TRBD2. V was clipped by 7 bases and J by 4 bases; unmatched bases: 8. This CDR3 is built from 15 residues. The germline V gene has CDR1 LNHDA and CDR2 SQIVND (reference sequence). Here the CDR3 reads CASTAGGPGTGELFF. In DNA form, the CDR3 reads TGTGCCAGTACGGCGGGGGGTCCCGGCACCGGGGAGCTGTTTTTT. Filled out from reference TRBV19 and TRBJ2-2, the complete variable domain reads DGGITQSPKYLFRKEGQNVTLSCEQNLNHDAMYWYRQDPGQGLRLIYYSQIVNDFQKGDIAEGYSVSREKKESFPLTVTSAQKNPTAFYLCASTAGGPGTGELFFGEGSRLTVL.

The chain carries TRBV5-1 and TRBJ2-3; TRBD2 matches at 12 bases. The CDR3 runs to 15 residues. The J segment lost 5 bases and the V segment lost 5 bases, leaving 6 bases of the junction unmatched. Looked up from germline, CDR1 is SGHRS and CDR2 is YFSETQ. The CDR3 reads CASRQLAGGEDTQYF. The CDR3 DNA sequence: TGCGCCAGCAGACAACTAGCGGGGGGCGAAGATACGCAGTATTTT.

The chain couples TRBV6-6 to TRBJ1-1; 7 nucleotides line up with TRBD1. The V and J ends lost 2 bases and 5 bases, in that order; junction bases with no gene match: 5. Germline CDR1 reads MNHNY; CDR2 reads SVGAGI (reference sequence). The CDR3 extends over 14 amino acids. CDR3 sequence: CASSYEAGGTEAFF. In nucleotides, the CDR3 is TGTGCCAGCAGTTACGAAGCAGGGGGGACTGAAGCTTTCTTT.

CDR3 in DNA: TGTGCCTGGAGTACCAACAGGGGGTGGACCTACGAGCAGTACTTC. Translated: CAWSTNRGWTYEQYF. The chain joins TRBV30 to TRBJ2-7, with 8 bases identical to TRBD1. The CDR3 is 15 residues long. V gave up 2 bases and J gave up 2 bases; unmatched junction bases: 8. Germline assignment: CDR1 GTSNPN and CDR2 SVGIG (reference sequence).